This TCR beta chain emerged from a study of multiple sclerosis patients with progressive multifocal leukoencephalopathy. Details on this clone: Its antigen is still unknown.

Assay used: immunoSEQ multiplex PCR; TCRdb lists only in-frame clones, some missing. The repertoire has roughly 30,000 clones, approximately 88% of them found once; the top ten carry around 5.7%. V was trimmed by 0 bases and J by 9 bases, leaving 15 bases between them. The CDR3 loop spans 15 amino acids. CDR1 is LGHNA and CDR2 is YNFKEQ in the germline V gene. Notes on the study in general: Findings may reflect JC virus infection or just general immunocompromise. Expanded clones at PML onset predated and persisted through natalizumab therapy.

As for time point: time of PML onset. Every listed patient previously received interferon beta; all PML patients were women. The sample here was PBMCs, taken from a patient treated with natalizumab. The chain couples TRBV4-2 to TRBJ2-1; tentatively, D is TRBD1 (6 bases). This TCR came from a woman aged 40 to 49 with progressive multifocal leukoencephalopathy. The CDR3 is CASSQDFRGSGEQFF. The CDR3 DNA sequence: TGTGCCAGCAGCCAAGATTTCAGGGGCTCGGGTGAGCAGTTCTTC.